These 31 T cell receptor beta chains were sequenced from one sample in a study of cytomegalovirus exposure and HLA in healthy donors. In the PCR, 60 Vbeta and 13 Jbeta primers were used. Sequenced by immunoSEQ multiplex PCR; TCRdb stores in-frame clones only, minus some. The table lists about 67,000 clones, 65% to 70% of them singletons, with just over 2% in the top ten. The sequenced sample consisted of PBMCs. Receptor source: a woman in her 30s in good health and CMV-seronegative.

This chain connects TRBV7-3 to TRBJ1-5; a weak D match, TRBD1 (5 bases). Trimming removed 2 bases from V and 6 bases from J, with 8 bases in between. The germline V gene encodes CDR1 SGHTA and CDR2 FQGTGA. The CDR3 loop spans 13 amino acids. CDR3 region: CASSLDGGQPQHF. The DNA of the CDR3 is TGTGCCAGCAGCTTAGACGGGGGTCAGCCCCAGCATTTT.

The V and J genes are TRBV6-6 and TRBJ1-2; TRBD1 might be the D (5 bases). The germline V gene has CDR1 MNHNY and CDR2 SVGAGI (reference sequence). The V gene lost 6 bases and the J gene lost 2 bases, with 10 bases spanning the gap. The CDR3 is made up of 13 amino acids. The CDR3: CASSRARNYGYTF. CDR3 nucleotides: TGTGCCAGCAGCAGGGCCAGAAACTATGGCTACACCTTC.

This clone showed up just a few times. The J gene is TRBJ1-2, the V gene TRBV28; D is unresolved. Trimming removed 4 bases from V and 8 bases from J, with 20 bases in between. The CDR3 is 15 residues long. CDR1 and CDR2 (germline): MDHEN, SYDVKM. For the CDR3, the DNA is TGTGCCAGCAGTTCTCCGAGGGCCAACCGTCGGGGCTACACCTTC. Encoded protein: CASSSPRANRRGYTF.

This rearrangement joins TRBV5-1 to TRBJ1-4, with unresolved D. The CDR3 sequence is 15 residues long. Trimming took 0 bases from V and 4 from J, leaving 10 bases between them. The germline V gene encodes CDR1 SGHRS and CDR2 YFSETQ. CDR3 sequence: CASSLGQAINEKLFF. The CDR3 DNA is TGCGCCAGCAGCTTGGGTCAGGCAATTAATGAAAAACTGTTTTTT.

The CDR3 DNA reads TGTGCCAGCAGCTTAGCCAGAAATGAAAAACTGTTTTTT. Amino acid sequence: CASSLARNEKLFF. The rearrangement uses TRBV7-6 and TRBJ1-4; D unclear. Germline V gives CDR1 SGHVS, CDR2 FNYEAQ. Trimming cost V 0 bases and J 5 bases, with 4 bases left between them. CDR3 length equals 13 residues.

The chain is built from TRBV7-2 and TRBJ2-5; tentative D call: TRBD2 (5 bases). Germline V CDR1 and CDR2: SGHTA, FQGNSA. The CDR3 consists of 13 residues. The germline V and J ends were trimmed by 4 bases and 2 bases, with 8 bases remaining between them. This CDR3 reads CASSWTFQETQYF. DNA for the CDR3: TGTGCCAGCAGCTGGACTTTTCAAGAGACCCAGTACTTC.

This chain joins TRBV7-2 and TRBJ2-5, with D maybe TRBD2 (5 bases). The CDR3 covers 14 residues. CDR1 is SGHTA and CDR2 is FQGNSA in the germline V gene. The V and J ends lost 5 bases and 3 bases respectively, with 13 bases between them. The DNA of the CDR3 is TGTGCCAGCAGCAGAGCGGAGACTAAAGAGACCCAGTACTTC. Protein sequence: CASSRAETKETQYF.

The V and J genes are TRBV7-2 and TRBJ2-7, with 7 nucleotides matching TRBD1. V was clipped by 6 bases and J by 0 bases; unmatched bases: 11. The CDR3 runs 16 residues. Germline CDR1 SGHTA, CDR2 FQGNSA. CDR3 in amino acids: CASSSPDRILSYEQYF. The CDR3 DNA reads TGTGCCAGCAGTAGTCCGGACAGGATACTCTCCTACGAGCAGTACTTC.

Only one count was recorded for this clone. V usage is TRBV19 and J usage is TRBJ2-1; 7 nucleotides line up with TRBD1. V dropped 6 bases and J dropped 8; count of bases not matched to a gene: 10. Germline CDR1 is LNHDA and CDR2 is SQIVND (reference sequence). The CDR3 is made up of 14 amino acids. The CDR3 protein is CASRARGTYHEQFF. DNA for the CDR3: TGTGCCAGTAGGGCCAGGGGGACGTACCATGAGCAGTTCTTC.

This clone was seen a few times. J is TRBJ2-1 and V is TRBV6-5; perhaps TRBD2 as D (7 bases). V lost 6 bases, J lost 0 bases, and 12 bases lay in between. Germline CDR1 MNHEY, CDR2 SVGAGI. The CDR3 length is 15 residues. The DNA of the CDR3 is TGTGCCAGCAGACGCGGGGGCTTCTCCTACAATGAGCAGTTCTTC. Translating it yields CASRRGGFSYNEQFF.

CDR3 loop: CASSPLGPGQGAGSPLHF. The CDR3, as DNA: TGTGCCAGCAGTCCCCTGGGCCCGGGACAGGGGGCGGGTTCACCCCTCCACTTT. This sequence joins TRBV27 and TRBJ1-6; TRBD1 matches at 12 bases. J gave up 9 bases and V 5 bases, and 14 bases lay outside the gene matches. CDR1 and CDR2 (germline): MNHEY, SMNVEV (reference sequence). The length of the CDR3 is 18 residues.

The chain recombines TRBV27 with TRBJ2-3, with 14 bases matching TRBD2. Germline CDR1 is MNHEY and CDR2 is SMNVEV (reference sequence). The junction had 2 bases not matched to a gene; V was cut back by 8 bases and J by 4 bases. This CDR3 has 14 amino acids. The CDR3 nucleotides read TGTGCCAGCCGGACTAGCGGGGGGTCAGATACGCAGTATTTT. Its translation is CASRTSGGSDTQYF.

In this sample, this clone turned up once. The sample contains more than one DNA sequence encoding this CDR3. This chain joins TRBV4-2 and TRBJ1-1; D gene unclear. Germline CDR1 reads LGHNA; CDR2 reads YNFKEQ. The ends were cut back, 1 base at V and 1 base at J, with 7 bases in the middle. The CDR3 is made up of 14 amino acids. The CDR3 loop reads CASSQVGQNTEAFF. The CDR3 DNA reads as TGTGCCAGCAGCCAAGTGGGCCAGAACACTGAAGCTTTCTTT.

V usage is TRBV5-6 and J usage is TRBJ1-1; D perhaps matches TRBD1 (5 bases). Trimming pared 1 base from V and 8 bases from J, leaving 9 bases between. Germline CDR1 is SGHDT and CDR2 is YYEEEE. This CDR3 has 12 amino acids. CDR3 amino acids: CASSLLGGEAFF. The CDR3 DNA is TGTGCCAGCAGCTTGTTGGGGGGAGAAGCTTTCTTT.

The chain joins TRBV7-2 to TRBJ2-5; possibly TRBD1 for D (5 bases). Trimming took off 3 bases at V and 0 bases at J, with 8 bases between the two ends. CDR3 size: 14 residues. In germline, CDR1 is SGHTA, CDR2 FQGNSA. For the CDR3, the DNA is TGTGCCAGCAGCTTCGCAGGGAACCAAGAGACCCAGTACTTC. It is translated as CASSFAGNQETQYF.

V gene TRBV19 combines with J gene TRBJ1-6; D perhaps matches TRBD1 (5 bases). The CDR3 is 15 amino acids. The germline V gene has CDR1 LNHDA and CDR2 SQIVND (reference sequence). V dropped 5 bases and J dropped 4 bases, with 12 bases sitting between them. The CDR3 region is CASSPGLRYNSPLHF. The CDR3, as DNA: TGTGCCAGTAGTCCGGGACTCAGATATAATTCACCCCTCCACTTT.

This clone was detected only once. This chain links TRBV9 with TRBJ1-1; 7 positions agree with TRBD1. Germline V CDR1 and CDR2: SGDLS, YYNGEE. The V segment lost 4 bases and the J segment 4 bases; nucleotides outside the gene matches: 10. This CDR3 region has 15 residues. In DNA, the CDR3 is TGTGCCAGCAGCCCGCGACAGGGCCCTGGCACTGAAGCTTTCTTT. The encoded protein is CASSPRQGPGTEAFF.

The chain joins TRBV9 to TRBJ2-1; D is uncertain. The CDR3 totals 12 residues. Trimming took off 4 bases at V and 8 bases at J, with 10 bases between the two ends. Germline CDR1 reads SGDLS; CDR2 reads YYNGEE. The CDR3 nucleotides read TGTGCCAGCAGCCCAAGCCTCTATGAGCAGTTCTTC. This gives the protein CASSPSLYEQFF.

The gene calls are TRBV30 and TRBJ2-7; possible D gene TRBD1, 7 bases. CDR3 length equals 12 residues. The ends were cut back, 2 bases at V and 7 bases at J, with 12 bases in the middle. Germline loops: CDR1 GTSNPN, CDR2 SVGIG (reference sequence). CDR3 DNA: TGTGCCTGGAGTAACAGGGGAGGAGAGCAGTACTTC. This gives the protein CAWSNRGGEQYF.

The chain links TRBV6-1 to TRBJ1-1; D gene ambiguous. The CDR3 length is 12 residues. Trimming shortened V by 10 bases and J by 1 base, and 10 bases separated the two germline ends. Germline CDR1 is MNHNS and CDR2 is SASEGT. The CDR3 region has the DNA TGTGCCATCGCGACGGGGAACACTGAAGCTTTCTTT. Its translation: CAIATGNTEAFF.

V usage is TRBV12-5 and J usage is TRBJ1-3; 8 bases map to TRBD1. This CDR3 is 13 amino acids long. With V trimmed by 3 bases and J by 8 bases, 3 bases remained unmatched. Germline V gene lookup returns CDR1 LGHNT and CDR2 FRNRAP. The chain's CDR3 is CASGLGQGDTIYF. The CDR3 coding sequence is TGTGCTAGTGGTTTAGGACAGGGTGACACCATATATTTT.

This clone was recorded a few times. The chain has TRBV18 and TRBJ1-1; a possible D gene is TRBD1 (5 bases). This CDR3 comprises 13 residues. The germline V gene has CDR1 KGHSH and CDR2 LQKENI. Trimming took 8 bases from V and 0 from J, leaving 10 bases between them. CDR3 nucleotides: TGTGCCAGCGCGGGACCTATGAACACTGAAGCTTTCTTT. It specifies CASAGPMNTEAFF.

The chain is built from TRBV5-5 and TRBJ2-2; TRBD1 agrees at 7 bases. V lost 4 bases to trimming and J lost 0 bases; unmatched junction nucleotides: 3. The CDR3 extends over 15 amino acids. Germline values: CDR1 SGHKS, CDR2 YYEKEE (reference sequence). The CDR3 DNA sequence: TGTGCCAGCAGCCTACAGGGGTCGAACACCGGGGAGCTGTTTTTT. Protein product: CASSLQGSNTGELFF. The variable domain in full, with the rest retrieved from reference TRBV5-5 and TRBJ2-2, is DAGVTQSPTHLIKTRGQQVTLRCSPISGHKSVSWYQQVLGQGPQFIFQYYEKEERGRGNFPDRFSARQFPNYSSELNVNALLLGDSALYLCASSLQGSNTGELFFGEGSRLTVL.

V gene TRBV30 combines with J gene TRBJ2-5, with D perhaps matching TRBD1 (6 bases). The ends were cut back, 3 bases at V and 5 bases at J, with 16 bases in the middle. This CDR3 spans 14 amino acids. Per the germline V gene, CDR1 is GTSNPN and CDR2 is SVGIG (reference sequence). CDR3 protein: CAWSLGQGQETQYF. The CDR3 nucleotides are TGTGCCTGGAGCCTAGGTCAGGGGCAGGAGACCCAGTACTTC.

The chain recombines TRBV28 with TRBJ1-2, with TRBD1 as a possible D gene (6 bases). V lost 3 bases and J 2 bases, leaving 10 bases between the germline ends. Germline V gives CDR1 MDHEN, CDR2 SYDVKM. CDR3 length equals 14 residues. This chain's CDR3 is CASSFGGGNYGYTF. The CDR3 DNA sequence: TGTGCCAGCAGTTTCGGCGGGGGCAACTATGGCTACACCTTC.

On this clone: The junction differs from germline at one of its ends, possibly a read error. V gene TRBV7-9 combines with J gene TRBJ2-7; D may be TRBD1 (6 bases). CDR1 is SEHNR and CDR2 is FQNEAQ in the germline V gene (reference sequence). The CDR3 spans 12 residues. The CDR3 sequence is CSSSSQGYEQYF. CDR3 coding DNA: TGTTCCAGCAGCTCACAGGGCTACGAGCAGTACTTC.

The V gene is TRBV19, the J gene TRBJ2-7; possibly TRBD1 for D (6 bases). Germline V CDR1 and CDR2: LNHDA, SQIVND (reference sequence). Deletions cut 4 bases from V and 5 bases from J, with 15 bases between. The length of the CDR3 is 14 residues. The CDR3 coding sequence is TGTGCCAGTAGTACAGGGGTGGGTGGTGACGAGCAGTACTTC. Its translation: CASSTGVGGDEQYF.

This sequence joins TRBV7-6 and TRBJ2-5; D is possibly TRBD1 (6 bases). V was shortened by 1 base and J by 3 bases, with 6 bases between the two germline ends. CDR3 length: 13 residues. The germline V gene has CDR1 SGHVS and CDR2 FNYEAQ. The CDR3 DNA reads as TGTGCCAGCAGCTTAGACAGGGAAGAGACCCAGTACTTC. Translated, it gives CASSLDREETQYF.

The chain couples TRBV6-5 to TRBJ2-3, with unresolved D. This CDR3 region has 13 residues. The V end was cut by 4 bases, the J end by 0 bases, with 5 bases between. The V gene's germline CDR1 is MNHEY and CDR2 SVGAGI. The CDR3 loop reads CASSLQSTDTQYF. The DNA for the CDR3 is TGTGCCAGCAGTTTGCAGAGCACAGATACGCAGTATTTT.

This chain connects TRBV7-6 to TRBJ2-1; 10 positions match TRBD2. This CDR3 comprises 16 residues. Per germline, CDR1 SGHVS and CDR2 FNYEAQ. J lost 2 bases, V lost 5 bases, and 6 bases had no gene match. The CDR3 region has the DNA TGTGCCAGCAGCGCCGCTAGCGGGGGTCCCTACAATGAGCAGTTCTTC. Its protein product is CASSAASGGPYNEQFF.

The chain employs TRBV6-5 and TRBJ2-7; 9 bases align to TRBD1. Germline V gene data show CDR1 as MNHEY and CDR2 as SVGAGI. V shed 7 bases, J shed 2 bases, and the junction held 3 bases outside the gene matches. The CDR3 contains 13 residues. The CDR3 region has the DNA TGTGCCAGCAAGGGACAGGGAGCCTACGAGCAGTACTTC. Protein: CASKGQGAYEQYF.